These 28 T cell receptor beta chains were all obtained from the same sample, sequenced in a study of blood T cell repertoires in COVID-19. The method was immunoSEQ multiplex PCR; TCRdb's version includes in-frame clones alone and lacks a portion of them. In the table there are about 150,000 clones, more than 75% of which are singletons. Sequenced: peripheral blood. The receptors stem from a man between 65 and 79 years old with acute or convalescent COVID-19.

The rearrangement joins TRBV3-1 (or the pseudogene TRBV3-2) to TRBJ2-3; D not certain. Germline V gives CDR1 LGHDT, CDR2 YNNKEL (reference sequence). V lost 3 bases, J lost 5 bases, and 6 bases lay in between. The CDR3 length is 12 residues. This CDR3 reads CASSHRRDTQYF. Here the CDR3 DNA reads TGTGCCAGCAGCCACCGTCGAGATACGCAGTATTTT.

The J gene is TRBJ2-2, the V gene TRBV6-2 or TRBV6-3, with 8 bases identical to TRBD1. Germline values: CDR1 MNHEY, CDR2 SVGEGT. V was pared by 0 bases and J by 0 bases, with 9 bases of the junction left unmatched. The CDR3 is 19 residues long. CDR3 sequence: CASSYSDGTGFANTGELFF. CDR3 in DNA: TGTGCCAGCAGTTACTCAGACGGGACAGGCTTCGCGAACACCGGGGAGCTGTTTTTT.

This sequence joins TRBV2 and TRBJ1-4; maybe TRBD1 (5 bases). V shed 4 bases and J shed 10 bases, with 19 bases lying between them. The length of the CDR3 is 15 residues. Germline V gene data show CDR1 as SNHLY and CDR2 as FYNNEI. Here the CDR3 DNA reads TGTGCCAGCAGTGGGTTGGCAGGCGGGGGTGGAAAACTGTTTTTT. Protein: CASSGLAGGGGKLFF.

The gene calls are TRBV2 and TRBJ1-2; weak D call: TRBD1 (6 bases). CDR1 and CDR2 (germline): SNHLY, FYNNEI. The CDR3 totals 11 residues. The ends were cut back, 7 bases at V and 7 bases at J, with 10 bases in the middle. The CDR3 protein is CASTYRVGYTF. CDR3 DNA sequence: TGTGCCAGCACCTACAGGGTTGGCTACACCTTC.

This sequence joins TRBV3-1 (or the pseudogene TRBV3-2) and TRBJ1-1; TRBD1 matches 7 bases. Germline-derived CDR1 and CDR2 are LGHDT and YNNKEL (reference sequence). With V trimmed by 6 bases and J by 1 base, 5 bases remained unmatched. The CDR3 extends over 14 amino acids. CDR3 amino acids: CASRQGQPNTEAFF. The CDR3 DNA is TGTGCCAGCAGACAGGGACAGCCGAACACTGAAGCTTTCTTT.

The chain recombines TRBV19 with TRBJ2-3, with TRBD2 matching 8 bases. With V trimmed by 4 bases and J by 3 bases, 9 bases remained unmatched. Looked up from germline, CDR1 is LNHDA and CDR2 is SQIVND (reference sequence). This CDR3 has 16 amino acids. CDR3 amino acids: CASSTGTSVVTDTQYF. For the CDR3, the DNA is TGTGCCAGTAGTACCGGGACTAGTGTGGTTACAGATACGCAGTATTTT.

This clone was picked up a small number of times. The chain has TRBV5-1 and TRBJ2-1; 7 bases agree with TRBD1. The CDR3 consists of 15 residues. The V and J ends lost 4 bases and 3 bases, in that order; junction bases with no gene match: 7. Germline CDR1 reads SGHRS; CDR2 reads YFSETQ. This chain's CDR3 is CASSLDRTVYNEQFF. In nucleotides, the CDR3 is TGCGCCAGCAGCCTGGACAGGACAGTCTACAATGAGCAGTTCTTC.

The chain has TRBV7-6 and TRBJ2-2; possible D gene TRBD1, 5 bases. Trimming pared 2 bases from V and 0 bases from J, leaving 7 bases between. This CDR3 has 15 residues. Germline CDR1 reads SGHVS; CDR2 reads FNYEAQ. In DNA, the CDR3 is TGTGCCAGCAGCTTATGGGGCTCGAACACCGGGGAGCTGTTTTTT. This sequence encodes CASSLWGSNTGELFF. Looking up the rest from reference TRBV7-6 and TRBJ2-2 gives the full variable domain: GAGVSQSPRYKVTKRGQDVALRCDPISGHVSLYWYRQALGQGPEFLTYFNYEAQQDKSGLPNDRFSAERPEGSISTLTIQRTEQRDSAMYRCASSLWGSNTGELFFGEGSRLTVL.

The V gene is TRBV3-1 (or the pseudogene TRBV3-2), the J gene TRBJ2-5, with D possibly TRBD2 on 6 matching bases. Germline-derived CDR1 and CDR2 are LGHDT and YNNKEL (reference sequence). The CDR3 sequence is 16 residues long. With 3 bases removed from V and 2 bases from J, the gap between germline ends came to 16 bases. The CDR3 protein is CASSHFSGNFQETQYF. Here the CDR3 DNA reads TGTGCCAGCAGCCACTTTAGCGGCAACTTTCAAGAGACCCAGTACTTC.

The genes are TRBV3-1 (or the pseudogene TRBV3-2) and TRBJ2-1, with 7 bases aligning to TRBD2. The CDR3 runs 14 residues. The J segment lost 5 bases and the V segment lost 2 bases, leaving 3 bases of the junction unmatched. Germline V gene lookup returns CDR1 LGHDT and CDR2 YNNKEL (reference sequence). The CDR3 reads CASSQTAGNNEQFF. In nucleotides, the CDR3 is TGTGCCAGCAGCCAAACAGCGGGGAACAATGAGCAGTTCTTC.

The chain links TRBV19 to TRBJ2-6; the D gene is possibly TRBD2 (6 bases). This CDR3 has 18 amino acids. V lost 5 bases and J 0 bases, leaving 17 bases between the germline ends. The V gene's germline CDR1 is LNHDA and CDR2 SQIVND (reference sequence). The CDR3 sequence: CASSVRIAGHSGANVLTF. Here the CDR3 DNA reads TGTGCCAGTAGTGTCCGGATCGCGGGGCACTCTGGGGCCAACGTCCTGACTTTC.

The V and J genes are TRBV3-1 (or the pseudogene TRBV3-2) and TRBJ2-3, with 14 bases identical to TRBD2. The V gene end was trimmed by 4 bases and the J gene end by 1 base; junction bases not matched to a gene: 4. The CDR3 totals 17 residues. Per germline, CDR1 LGHDT and CDR2 YNNKEL (reference sequence). The CDR3 sequence: CASSLGTSGSGTDTQYF. CDR3 nucleotides: TGTGCCAGCAGCCTAGGGACTAGCGGGAGTGGCACAGATACGCAGTATTTT.

The J gene is TRBJ2-5, the V gene TRBV19; 8 positions match TRBD1. Germline V lookup: CDR1 LNHDA, CDR2 SQIVND (reference sequence). The V and J ends lost 5 bases and 5 bases, in that order; junction bases with no gene match: 13. The CDR3 covers 16 residues. The CDR3 nucleotides are TGTGCCAGTAGTTCTGAGGGACAGGCCTCCCGGGAGACCCAGTACTTC. It yields the protein CASSSEGQASRETQYF.

This clone was seen a single time. V gene TRBV3-1 (or the pseudogene TRBV3-2) combines with J gene TRBJ2-7; tentative D call: TRBD2 (5 bases). The germline V gene has CDR1 LGHDT and CDR2 YNNKEL (reference sequence). The CDR3 loop spans 14 amino acids. The V gene lost 1 base and the J gene lost 7 bases, with 14 bases spanning the gap. The DNA of the CDR3 is TGTGCCAGCAGCCAAGGAGCGTTACGGGAAGAGCAGTACTTC. This encodes CASSQGALREEQYF.

The gene calls are TRBV6-2 or TRBV6-3 and TRBJ1-3; the D gene is possibly TRBD1 (5 bases). Trimming left V 5 bases short and J 0 bases short, with 11 bases between. Per the germline V gene, CDR1 is MNHEY and CDR2 is SVGEGT. The CDR3 length is 15 residues. CDR3 residues: CASSERQSSGNTIYF. In DNA, the CDR3 is TGTGCCAGCAGTGAGCGACAGAGCTCTGGAAACACCATATATTTT.

The V call is TRBV10-3, the J call TRBJ2-2; D is possibly TRBD1 (7 bases). CDR1 and CDR2 from the germline V gene are ENHRY and SYGVKD. Trimming pared 10 bases from V and 2 bases from J, leaving 26 bases between. CDR3 size: 18 residues. As DNA, the CDR3 is TGTGCCACCTTAAAAAGGGGGGACAGTCGATCTAACACCGGGGAGCTGTTTTTT. It codes for CATLKRGDSRSNTGELFF.

This chain links TRBV15 with TRBJ2-3; D might be TRBD1 (6 bases). V was cut by 2 bases and J by 2 bases, with 23 bases left in between. Germline V gene data show CDR1 as LNHNV and CDR2 as YYDKDF (reference sequence). This CDR3 has 19 amino acids. CDR3 bases: TGTGCCACCAGCAGAAAAGCAGCAACAGGGATAACTATCACAGATACGCAGTATTTT. It specifies CATSRKAATGITITDTQYF.

The chain carries TRBV11-3 and TRBJ2-5, with a possible D match to TRBD2 (6 bases). CDR1 and CDR2 (germline): SGHNT, YENEEA. The CDR3 is 12 residues long. Trimming took 9 bases from V and 9 from J, leaving 17 bases between them. The CDR3 nucleotides read TGTGCCAGACTCCTCGGTGGGGAGGCCCAGTACTTC. Its protein is CARLLGGEAQYF.

The chain joins TRBV18 to TRBJ1-1; 9 bases align to TRBD1. The CDR3 sequence is 16 residues long. Germline values: CDR1 KGHSH, CDR2 LQKENI. V trimming: 6 bases; J trimming: 0 bases; junction bases outside the gene matches: 8. CDR3 in amino acids: CASSPGTGSMNTEAFF. As DNA, the CDR3 is TGTGCCAGCTCTCCCGGGACAGGGAGCATGAACACTGAAGCTTTCTTT.

This clone was observed once. V gene TRBV28 combines with J gene TRBJ1-1; D remains ambiguous. Germline V CDR1 and CDR2: MDHEN, SYDVKM. This CDR3 is built from 12 residues. V was clipped by 7 bases and J by 0 bases, with 6 bases between them. CDR3 region: CASMQLNTEAFF. In DNA form, the CDR3 reads TGTGCCAGCATGCAGTTGAACACTGAAGCTTTCTTT. The whole variable domain, filled in from reference TRBV28 and TRBJ1-1, reads DVKVTQSSRYLVKRTGEKVFLECVQDMDHENMFWYRQDPGLGLRLIYFSYDVKMKEKGDIPEGYSVSREKKERFSLILESASTNQTSMYLCASMQLNTEAFFGQGTRLTVV.

There are many counts of this clone. This chain's CDR3 is CASSLARALETDTQYF. Here the CDR3 DNA reads TGTGCCAGCAGCTTAGCGAGGGCCCTGGAAACAGATACGCAGTATTTT. The genes are TRBV11-2 and TRBJ2-3, with a weak D call TRBD2 (5 bases). Trimming removed 1 base at V and 3 bases at J, with 14 bases between. CDR1 is SGHAT and CDR2 is FQNNGV in the germline V gene. This CDR3 has 16 residues.

This chain joins TRBV7-2 and TRBJ1-6; no clear D. Germline assignment: CDR1 SGHTA and CDR2 FQGNSA. Trimming removed 1 base at V and 16 bases at J, with 11 bases between. The CDR3 length is 12 residues. The CDR3: CASSLVAPTLHF. The CDR3 coding sequence is TGTGCCAGCAGCTTAGTCGCTCCCACTCTCCACTTT.

The genes are TRBV7-3 and TRBJ2-3; tentative D call: TRBD1 (5 bases). The CDR3 is made up of 17 amino acids. Germline-derived CDR1 and CDR2 are SGHTA and FQGTGA. V lost 0 bases and J 0 bases, leaving 13 bases between the germline ends. CDR3 amino acids: CASSLTPLDSSTDTQYF. The CDR3 DNA sequence: TGTGCCAGCAGCTTAACGCCCCTTGACAGTAGCACAGATACGCAGTATTTT.

V is TRBV18 and J is TRBJ2-3; 9 bases match TRBD2. V lost 4 bases and J lost 3; bases outside the gene matches: 11. The CDR3 sequence is 17 residues long. Germline CDR1 KGHSH, CDR2 LQKENI. CDR3 bases: TGTGCCAGCTCACAATCGGCTAGCGGGATTGGGACAGATACGCAGTATTTT. This codes for CASSQSASGIGTDTQYF.

The rearrangement uses TRBV18 and TRBJ2-7, with TRBD2 identical over 11 bases. CDR1 and CDR2 from the germline V gene are KGHSH and LQKENI. The CDR3 contains 15 residues. J lost 5 bases, V lost 3 bases, and 6 bases had no gene match. The CDR3 DNA is TGTGCCAGCTCACCCTTACTAGCGGGAGCTCACGAGCAGTACTTC. Translated, it gives CASSPLLAGAHEQYF.

CDR3 coding DNA: TGTGCCAGCAGCCAAGATCGGGGGGCCGGGGACTCTGGGGCCAACGTCCTGACTTTC. This encodes CASSQDRGAGDSGANVLTF. J is TRBJ2-6 and V is TRBV4-2; D might be TRBD2 (7 bases). The CDR3 spans 19 residues. The germline CDR1 and CDR2 sequences are LGHNA and YNFKEQ. Trimming shortened V by 0 bases and J by 0 bases, and 15 bases separated the two germline ends.

V usage is TRBV11-2 and J usage is TRBJ1-4; D perhaps matches TRBD1 (6 bases). Per the germline V gene, CDR1 is SGHAT and CDR2 is FQNNGV. Deletions cut 1 base from V and 8 bases from J, with 11 bases between. CDR3 size: 14 residues. DNA of the CDR3: TGTGCCAGCAGCTTAGGGGCTAGGGGGGAAAAACTGTTTTTT. It encodes CASSLGARGEKLFF.

The CDR3 DNA reads as TGTGCCAGTGCCACTAGCGGCTACAATGAGCAGTTCTTC. This gives the protein CASATSGYNEQFF. This chain joins TRBV19 and TRBJ2-1, with 8 positions matching TRBD2. The CDR3 has 13 residues. Germline V CDR1 and CDR2: LNHDA, SQIVND (reference sequence). V was pared by 8 bases and J by 3 bases, with 3 bases of the junction left unmatched.